Only a few counts were recorded for the clone carrying this T cell receptor beta chain. The sample comes from a study of T-cell reconstitution after alpha-beta-depleted transplantation in children. The CDR3 runs to 12 residues. Germline CDR1 and CDR2: DFQATT and SNEGSKA (reference sequence). Preparation of the TCRbeta library was carried out with unique molecular identifiers. TCRdb re-called the PCR reads through MiXCR, storing one row per CDR3 protein. Of about 610,000 distinct CDR3 sequences in the sample, more than 9% are singletons; the top ten hold about 4.2%. This sequence joins TRBV20-1 and TRBJ1-1; no definite D call. This specimen consisted of PBMCs from the stem cell graft donor, obtained from the stem cell graft. This receptor was obtained from a human donor who donated a stem cell graft to a child with acute myeloid leukemia. The CDR3 here is CRGPGGRGEAFF. The DNA for the CDR3 is TGCAGGGGTCCGGGCGGCCGGGGTGAAGCTTTCTTT.